This passage covers 14 T cell receptor beta chains from one sample sequenced in a study of blood T cell repertoires in COVID-19. Some clones are missing from TCRdb's copy, which holds only in-frame ones; the method was immunoSEQ multiplex PCR. Of fewer than 200,000 clones in the sample, roughly four fifths were seen once. Sequences were obtained from PBMCs or T cells enriched from blood (not recorded which). The receptor set was obtained from a man in his fifties who had recovered from COVID-19.

V is TRBV5-6 and J is TRBJ1-2, with 8 bases identical to TRBD1. Unmatched junction bases numbered 2, after V lost 0 bases and J lost 7 bases. The germline V gene encodes CDR1 SGHDT and CDR2 YYEEEE. The CDR3 covers 13 residues. The CDR3 loop reads CASSLVDRGGYTF. CDR3 bases: TGTGCCAGCAGCTTGGTCGACAGGGGTGGCTACACCTTC.

This chain joins TRBV3-1 (or the pseudogene TRBV3-2) and TRBJ2-1; D gene uncertain. This CDR3 region has 12 residues. The germline CDR1 and CDR2 sequences are LGHDT and YNNKEL (reference sequence). V shed 8 bases and J shed 5 bases, with 10 bases lying between them. CDR3 bases: TGTGCCAGCGGTCGGGTGGACAATGAGCAGTTCTTC. This gives the protein CASGRVDNEQFF.

This clone was observed a single time. This chain uses TRBV5-6 with TRBJ2-2; possible D gene TRBD1, 5 bases. The CDR3 has 15 amino acids. Germline loops: CDR1 SGHDT, CDR2 YYEEEE. The ends were cut back, 0 bases at V and 5 bases at J, with 11 bases in the middle. As DNA, the CDR3 is TGTGCCAGCAGCTTGGCCAGGGTTTTGACCGGGGAGCTGTTTTTT. This gives the protein CASSLARVLTGELFF. Full variable domain (remainder filled in from reference TRBV5-6 and TRBJ2-2): DAGVTQSPTHLIKTRGQQVTLRCSPKSGHDTVSWYQQALGQGPQFIFQYYEEEERQRGNFPDRFSGHQFPNYSSELNVNALLLGDSALYLCASSLARVLTGELFFGEGSRLTVL.

This chain links TRBV6-6 with TRBJ1-2; tentative D call: TRBD1 (5 bases). V lost 2 bases to trimming and J lost 8 bases, with 9 bases between them. The germline CDR1 and CDR2 sequences are MNHNY and SVGAGI (reference sequence). This CDR3 has 12 amino acids. CDR3 loop: CASSYGAGGYTF. CDR3 DNA sequence: TGTGCCAGCAGTTACGGGGCAGGGGGCTACACCTTC.

The chain carries TRBV5-1 and TRBJ2-5; 7 bases are shared with TRBD1. The CDR3 is 18 amino acids. Germline V gene data show CDR1 as SGHRS and CDR2 as YFSETQ. V lost 0 bases and J lost 4; bases outside the gene matches: 15. The DNA for the CDR3 is TGCGCCAGCAGCTTGGTGGGGCAGGGGGTTGGAGTCGGAGAGACCCAGTACTTC. This sequence encodes CASSLVGQGVGVGETQYF.

The V gene is TRBV7-9, the J gene TRBJ1-2; 8 positions match TRBD1. The trim removed 1 base at V and 8 bases at J, leaving 9 bases unmatched. The CDR3 has 15 amino acids. CDR1 and CDR2 from the germline V gene are SEHNR and FQNEAQ (reference sequence). In DNA form, the CDR3 reads TGTGCCAGCAGCTTAGATTATGACAGGGGAGCGGGCTACACCTTC. As protein: CASSLDYDRGAGYTF.

The rearrangement links TRBV20-1 to TRBJ1-1; D is unresolved. Germline V gene data show CDR1 as DFQATT and CDR2 as SNEGSKA (reference sequence). The V and J ends lost 6 bases and 7 bases respectively, with 9 bases between them. This CDR3 contains 10 residues. The CDR3 loop is CSAPGVEAFF. The CDR3 DNA reads TGCAGTGCACCAGGCGTTGAAGCTTTCTTT.

The chain employs TRBV28 and TRBJ1-6; the D gene is possibly TRBD1 (5 bases). Germline values: CDR1 MDHEN, CDR2 SYDVKM. V was clipped by 4 bases and J by 5 bases, with 9 bases between them. This CDR3 region has 14 residues. Here the CDR3 reads CASSYQGNNSPLHF. In nucleotides, the CDR3 is TGTGCCAGCAGTTATCAGGGTAATAATTCACCCCTCCACTTT.

The CDR3 DNA follows: TGTGCCAGCAGCGCTCCCGGGACAGGGACCCGAAACACCATATATTTT. This codes for CASSAPGTGTRNTIYF. The V call is TRBV9, the J call TRBJ1-3; 9 nucleotides match TRBD1. Trimming removed 3 bases from V and 5 bases from J; junction bases left unmatched: 9. Germline CDR1 reads SGDLS; CDR2 reads YYNGEE. The CDR3 runs to 16 residues.

The chain couples TRBV7-3 to TRBJ2-3, with TRBD2 identical over 7 bases. The CDR3 contains 14 residues. CDR1 SGHTA and CDR2 FQGTGA come from the germline V gene. The V segment lost 6 bases and the J segment 2 bases; nucleotides outside the gene matches: 5. This CDR3 reads CASSRGGYTDTQYF. The DNA of the CDR3 is TGTGCCAGCAGTCGCGGGGGATACACAGATACGCAGTATTTT.

J is TRBJ1-6 and V is TRBV2; possible D gene TRBD1, 6 bases. Germline V gene sequence: CDR1 SNHLY, CDR2 FYNNEI. This CDR3 spans 14 amino acids. Between the trimmed V and J ends, which lost 7 bases and 9 bases, there was a span of 16 bases. CDR3 residues: CASNQQGSSSPLHF. The CDR3 DNA follows: TGTGCCAGCAACCAACAGGGCAGCAGTTCACCCCTCCACTTT.

A few counts support this clone. This chain uses TRBV11-2 with TRBJ2-7, with a weak D call TRBD2 (6 bases). The CDR3 is made up of 15 amino acids. CDR1 and CDR2 from the germline V gene are SGHAT and FQNNGV. Trimming took off 1 base at V and 6 bases at J, with 16 bases between the two ends. The CDR3: CASSLVGGPTREQYF. The CDR3, as DNA: TGTGCCAGCAGCTTAGTTGGAGGGCCCACCCGCGAGCAGTACTTC.

The gene calls are TRBV7-9 and TRBJ1-1; no clear D gene. Trimming took off 3 bases at V and 4 bases at J, with 9 bases between the two ends. Germline CDR1 SEHNR, CDR2 FQNEAQ (reference sequence). The CDR3 is 13 residues long. The CDR3 coding sequence is TGTGCCAGCAGCTTCGGAGGTGGCACTGAAGCTTTCTTT. This encodes CASSFGGGTEAFF.

CDR3 DNA: TGTGCCAGCAGCCCGGGACAAGTTTATGGCTACACCTTC. Translated: CASSPGQVYGYTF. V gene TRBV5-8 combines with J gene TRBJ1-2; a possible D gene is TRBD1 (6 bases). Germline CDR1 reads SGHTS; CDR2 reads YDEGEE. V gave up 4 bases and J gave up 5 bases, with 12 bases separating them. This CDR3 region has 13 residues. The variable domain in full, with the rest retrieved from reference TRBV5-8 and TRBJ1-2, is EAGVTQSPTHLIKTRGQQATLRCSPISGHTSVYWYQQALGLGLQFLLWYDEGEERNRGNFPPRFSGRQFPNYSSELNVNALELEDSALYLCASSPGQVYGYTFGSGTRLTVV.